This paragraph reports one TCR beta chain. The antigen is unknown. The data stem from a study of T cells in tumors after PD-1 blockade. Study conclusions and caveats: Some novel exhausted tumor clones appeared in pre-treatment blood, suggesting peripheral recruitment.

Template: tumor biopsy or peripheral blood genomic DNA, roughly 550-6,500 ng per sample. CDR3 size: 15 residues. V lost 4 bases and J lost 3, with 14 bases in between. CDR1 is SGHDT, CDR2 YYEEEE, per germline. The protocol was immunoSEQ multiplex PCR, while the TCRdb copy is restricted to in-frame clones and leaves out a portion. This table has roughly 25,000 clones, roughly 82% appearing once. This chain links TRBV5-6 with TRBJ1-3, with D unclear. The clonotype was recovered from a human donor with basal cell carcinoma. The sample was PBMCs, taken after anti-PD-1 treatment. CDR3: CASSIGSLGGNTIYF. CDR3 DNA sequence: TGTGCCAGCAGCATAGGCTCTCTCGGTGGAAACACCATATATTTT.